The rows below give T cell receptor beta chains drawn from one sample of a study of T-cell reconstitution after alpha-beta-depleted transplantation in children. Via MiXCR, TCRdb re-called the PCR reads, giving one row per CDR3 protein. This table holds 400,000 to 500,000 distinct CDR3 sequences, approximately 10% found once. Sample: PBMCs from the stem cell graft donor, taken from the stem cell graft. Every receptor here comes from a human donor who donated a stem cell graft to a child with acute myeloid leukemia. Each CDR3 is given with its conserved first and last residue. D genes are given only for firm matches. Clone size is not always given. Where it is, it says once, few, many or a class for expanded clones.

cdr3_aa: CASNQVGESNEQFF
cdr3_nt: TGTGCCAGCAACCAAGTAGGGGAGTCCAATGAGCAGTTCTTC
j_call: TRBJ2-1
d_call: NA
clone_size: NA
v_call: TRBV10-3

cdr3_aa: CASSPKQGVGEKLFF
cdr3_nt: TGTGCCAGCAGTCCAAAACAGGGGGTGGGTGAAAAACTGTTTTTT
j_call: TRBJ1-4
d_call: TRBD1
clone_size: many
v_call: TRBV12-3/TRBV12-4

cdr3_aa: CASSERATGELFF
cdr3_nt: TGTGCCAGCAGTGAAAGGGCCACCGGGGAGCTGTTTTTT
j_call: TRBJ2-2
d_call: NA
clone_size: NA
v_call: TRBV6-1

cdr3_aa: CASSSSWGPTDTQYF
cdr3_nt: TGTGCCAGCAGTTCTTCTTGGGGGCCCACAGATACGCAGTATTTT
j_call: TRBJ2-3
d_call: NA
clone_size: NA
v_call: TRBV12-3/TRBV12-4

cdr3_aa: CASRGDPLDEQFF
cdr3_nt: TGTGCCAGCAGAGGGGACCCCTTGGATGAGCAGTTCTTC
j_call: TRBJ2-1
d_call: NA
clone_size: many
v_call: TRBV6-2/TRBV6-3

cdr3_aa: CASSQDGGTWGYTF
cdr3_nt: TGTGCCAGCAGCCAAGACGGAGGGACTTGGGGCTACACCTTC
j_call: TRBJ1-2
d_call: NA
clone_size: NA
v_call: TRBV3-1

cdr3_aa: CASSPFFGNTIYF
cdr3_nt: TGTGCCAGCAGCCCCTTTTTCGGAAACACCATATATTTT
j_call: TRBJ1-3
d_call: NA
clone_size: NA
v_call: TRBV7-2

cdr3_aa: CASSAPLAPYNEQFF
cdr3_nt: TGCGCCAGCAGCGCCCCACTAGCGCCCTACAATGAGCAGTTCTTC
j_call: TRBJ2-1
d_call: TRBD2
clone_size: few
v_call: TRBV5-1

cdr3_aa: CASSQLYGATNEKLFF
cdr3_nt: TGCGCCAGCAGCCAACTCTACGGGGCAACTAATGAAAAACTGTTTTTT
j_call: TRBJ1-4
d_call: NA
clone_size: many
v_call: TRBV4-3

cdr3_aa: CASSVTGDSNQPQHF
cdr3_nt: TGCGCCAGCAGCGTTACAGGGGATAGCAATCAGCCCCAGCATTTT
j_call: TRBJ1-5
d_call: TRBD1
clone_size: NA
v_call: TRBV5-1

cdr3_aa: CASSFMMGGPGGTQYF
cdr3_nt: TGTGCCAGCAGCTTTATGATGGGAGGGCCAGGGGGAACGCAGTATTTT
j_call: TRBJ2-3
d_call: NA
clone_size: NA
v_call: TRBV7-2

cdr3_aa: CSARVDWSYNEQFF
cdr3_nt: TGCAGTGCTAGAGTGGACTGGTCCTACAATGAGCAGTTCTTC
j_call: TRBJ2-1
d_call: NA
clone_size: NA
v_call: TRBV20-1

cdr3_aa: CATSRDLVAGGRDEQYF
cdr3_nt: TGTGCCACCAGCAGAGATCTGGTAGCGGGAGGTCGGGACGAGCAGTACTTC
j_call: TRBJ2-7
d_call: TRBD2
clone_size: NA
v_call: TRBV15

cdr3_aa: CASSQTDRGGELFF
cdr3_nt: TGCGCCAGCAGCCAAACCGACAGGGGTGGGGAGCTGTTTTTT
j_call: TRBJ2-2
d_call: TRBD1
clone_size: NA
v_call: TRBV4-1

cdr3_aa: CSARDLGYEQFF
cdr3_nt: TGCAGTGCTAGAGATTTAGGGTATGAGCAGTTCTTC
j_call: TRBJ2-1
d_call: NA
clone_size: NA
v_call: TRBV20-1

cdr3_aa: CASSPYWPNTEAFF
cdr3_nt: TGTGCCAGCAGTCCATACTGGCCTAACACTGAAGCTTTCTTT
j_call: TRBJ1-1
d_call: NA
clone_size: few
v_call: TRBV12-3/TRBV12-4

cdr3_aa: CASSLSTGALETQYF
cdr3_nt: TGTGCCAGCAGTTTATCAACAGGGGCCCTTGAGACCCAGTACTTC
j_call: TRBJ2-5
d_call: TRBD1
clone_size: few
v_call: TRBV27

cdr3_aa: CASSLDLMWTSGGDTQYF
cdr3_nt: TGTGCCAGCAGCTTAGATCTTATGTGGACTAGCGGGGGAGATACGCAGTATTTT
j_call: TRBJ2-3
d_call: TRBD2
clone_size: many
v_call: TRBV11-2

cdr3_aa: CASSPGQGAKNIQYF
cdr3_nt: TGTGCCAGCAGCCCGGGACAGGGGGCCAAAAACATTCAGTACTTC
j_call: TRBJ2-4
d_call: TRBD1
clone_size: few
v_call: TRBV28

cdr3_aa: CASGQTGLNTEAFF
cdr3_nt: TGCGCCAGCGGCCAGACAGGGCTGAACACTGAAGCTTTCTTT
j_call: TRBJ1-1
d_call: TRBD1
clone_size: many
v_call: TRBV5-1

cdr3_aa: CASRRGEETQYF
cdr3_nt: TGTGCCAGCAGGCGAGGGGAAGAGACCCAGTACTTC
j_call: TRBJ2-5
d_call: NA
clone_size: few
v_call: TRBV12-3/TRBV12-4

cdr3_aa: CSARGAQGTEETQYF
cdr3_nt: TGCAGTGCTAGAGGCGCACAGGGGACGGAAGAGACCCAGTACTTC
j_call: TRBJ2-5
d_call: TRBD1
clone_size: NA
v_call: TRBV20-1

cdr3_aa: CSAKAGDTYGYTF
cdr3_nt: TGCAGTGCTAAGGCAGGGGATACATATGGCTACACCTTC
j_call: TRBJ1-2
d_call: NA
clone_size: NA
v_call: TRBV20-1

cdr3_aa: CASSPAGEVDEQFF
cdr3_nt: TGCGCCAGCAGCCCAGCAGGAGAGGTCGATGAGCAGTTCTTC
j_call: TRBJ2-1
d_call: NA
clone_size: NA
v_call: TRBV4-1

cdr3_aa: CSASGGSFIGELFF
cdr3_nt: TGCAGTGCTAGTGGCGGGAGTTTTATCGGGGAGCTGTTTTTT
j_call: TRBJ2-2
d_call: TRBD2
clone_size: few
v_call: TRBV20-1

cdr3_aa: CASSATRMPTDTQYF
cdr3_nt: TGTGCCAGCAGCGCCACTCGGATGCCCACAGATACGCAGTATTTT
j_call: TRBJ2-3
d_call: NA
clone_size: NA
v_call: TRBV11-2

cdr3_aa: CASSYGGQGGQPQHF
cdr3_nt: TGTGCCAGCAGTTACGGGGGACAGGGAGGTCAGCCCCAGCATTTT
j_call: TRBJ1-5
d_call: TRBD1
clone_size: NA
v_call: TRBV6-5

cdr3_aa: CASSPSGLNSPLHF
cdr3_nt: TGTGCCAGCTCACCAAGTGGCTTGAATTCACCCCTCCACTTT
j_call: TRBJ1-6
d_call: NA
clone_size: NA
v_call: TRBV18

cdr3_aa: CASSLEGTSGSSKNIQYF
cdr3_nt: TGTGCCAGCAGCTTAGAGGGGACTAGCGGGAGTTCCAAAAACATTCAGTACTTC
j_call: TRBJ2-4
d_call: TRBD2
clone_size: NA
v_call: TRBV11-2

cdr3_aa: CSANRVDTQYF
cdr3_nt: TGCAGTGCAAACAGGGTGGATACGCAGTATTTT
j_call: TRBJ2-3
d_call: NA
clone_size: few
v_call: TRBV20-1

cdr3_aa: CASSQLGKVRGAFF
cdr3_nt: TGCGCCAGCAGCCAATTGGGGAAGGTCCGGGGGGCTTTCTTT
j_call: TRBJ1-1
d_call: NA
clone_size: NA
v_call: TRBV4-1

cdr3_aa: CASRLDGHGDIQYF
cdr3_nt: TGTGCCAGCAGGTTGGACGGCCATGGGGACATTCAGTACTTC
j_call: TRBJ2-4
d_call: NA
clone_size: few
v_call: TRBV12-3/TRBV12-4

cdr3_aa: CASVPQGVSYEQYF
cdr3_nt: TGTGCCAGCGTACCCCAGGGAGTATCCTACGAGCAGTACTTC
j_call: TRBJ2-7
d_call: NA
clone_size: NA
v_call: TRBV6-1

cdr3_aa: CASSLVSGGTDTQYF
cdr3_nt: TGTGCCAGCAGCTTAGTTAGCGGGGGAACAGATACGCAGTATTTT
j_call: TRBJ2-3
d_call: TRBD2
clone_size: many
v_call: TRBV7-2

cdr3_aa: CAISGGQGHRYNEQFF
cdr3_nt: TGTGCCATCAGTGGGGGACAGGGGCATCGCTACAATGAGCAGTTCTTC
j_call: TRBJ2-1
d_call: TRBD1
clone_size: NA
v_call: TRBV10-3

cdr3_aa: CASSQAGTDEETQYF
cdr3_nt: TGTGCCAGCAGCCAAGCCGGGACAGATGAAGAGACCCAGTACTTC
j_call: TRBJ2-5
d_call: TRBD1
clone_size: NA
v_call: TRBV14

cdr3_aa: CAISESPGTANTGELFF
cdr3_nt: TGTGCCATCAGTGAGTCACCCGGGACGGCGAACACCGGGGAGCTGTTTTTT
j_call: TRBJ2-2
d_call: NA
clone_size: few
v_call: TRBV10-3

cdr3_aa: CASSLFHGQGANYGYTF
cdr3_nt: TGTGCCAGCAGCTTGTTCCACGGACAGGGGGCCAACTATGGCTACACCTTC
j_call: TRBJ1-2
d_call: TRBD1
clone_size: few
v_call: TRBV5-8

cdr3_aa: CATSSRDLFDTQYF
cdr3_nt: TGTGCCACCAGCAGCCGGGACCTCTTTGATACGCAGTATTTT
j_call: TRBJ2-3
d_call: NA
clone_size: NA
v_call: TRBV15

cdr3_aa: CASSLGRDRFSNEQFF
cdr3_nt: TGCGCCAGCAGCTTGGGCCGGGACAGGTTTTCCAATGAGCAGTTCTTC
j_call: TRBJ2-1
d_call: TRBD1
clone_size: NA
v_call: TRBV5-1

cdr3_aa: CASSQVRRNGEQFF
cdr3_nt: TGTGCCAGCAGCCAAGTACGCCGAAATGGTGAGCAGTTCTTC
j_call: TRBJ2-1
d_call: NA
clone_size: NA
v_call: TRBV14

cdr3_aa: CASSSTENTEAFF
cdr3_nt: TGTGCCAGCAGCTCAACAGAGAACACTGAAGCTTTCTTT
j_call: TRBJ1-1
d_call: NA
clone_size: many
v_call: TRBV5-5

cdr3_aa: CASAGRDPRETQYF
cdr3_nt: TGCGCCAGCGCAGGCCGGGACCCTAGGGAGACCCAGTACTTC
j_call: TRBJ2-5
d_call: NA
clone_size: many
v_call: TRBV5-1